A selection of T cell receptor beta chains follows, all from one sample in a study of type 1 and type 2 diabetes patients. TCRdb passed the multiplex PCR reads through MiXCR, listing each CDR3 protein once. The sample has about 270,000 distinct CDR3 sequences; roughly 48% are singletons. Sequenced material: peripheral blood mononuclear cells (PBMCs). These receptor sequences come from a man aged 18 to 30 with type 2 diabetes. Both conserved end residues are part of each CDR3. D genes are given only for firm matches. Not all rows give a size; the values are once, few, many and, for expanded clones, a class.

NA	TRBV12-3/TRBV12-4	TRBJ2-6	17	NA	CASSQQGGVPGTNVLTF	TGTGCCAGCAGTCAACAGGGAGGAGTTCCTGGGACCAACGTCCTGACTTTC
few	TRBV19	TRBJ1-2	15	NA	CATGSHRELSYGYTF	TGTGCCACCGGCTCCCACAGGGAACTATCCTATGGCTACACCTTC
NA	TRBV28	TRBJ1-1	13	TRBD1	CASRTGMNTEAFF	TGTGCCAGCAGGACAGGGATGAACACTGAAGCTTTCTTT
NA	TRBV19	TRBJ1-5	14	NA	CASTWLYSNHPQHF	TGTGCCAGTACGTGGTTATATAGCAATCATCCTCAGCATTTT
few	TRBV4-1	TRBJ1-4	17	NA	CASSQVPRPGPDEKLFF	TGCGCCAGCAGCCAAGTTCCGCGGCCAGGGCCCGATGAAAAACTGTTTTTT
NA	TRBV4-2	TRBJ2-7	17	TRBD1	CASSRIKSGTGIYEQYF	TGTGCCAGCAGCCGGATAAAATCCGGGACAGGGATCTACGAGCAGTACTTC
few	TRBV19	TRBJ1-5	13	NA	CASSWGSNQPQHF	TGTGCCAGTAGTTGGGGGAGCAATCAGCCCCAGCATTTT
NA	TRBV2	TRBJ1-6	15	NA	CASGRGSSYNSPLHF	TGTGCCAGCGGACGTGGTAGCTCCTATAATTCACCCCTCCACTTT
NA	TRBV20-1	TRBJ2-6	12	NA	CSAGKVANVLTF	TGCAGTGCTGGGAAAGTGGCCAACGTCCTGACTTTC
once	TRBV7-2	TRBJ1-2	14	NA	CASSLGALAGTNTF	TGTGCCAGCAGCCTGGGGGCCCTCGCCGGGACTAACACCTTC
many	TRBV25-1	TRBJ2-7	16	NA	CASSEWGTGVSYEQYF	TGTGCCAGCAGTGAATGGGGAACAGGCGTCTCCTACGAGCAGTACTTC
few	TRBV7-8	TRBJ1-4	15	NA	CASSAEGAANEKLFF	TGTGCCAGCAGCGCCGAGGGCGCGGCTAATGAAAAACTGTTTTTT
few	TRBV20-1	TRBJ2-7	12	NA	CSASTMSYEQYF	TGCAGTGCAAGTACTATGAGCTACGAGCAGTACTTC
NA	TRBV10-3	TRBJ1-2	18	TRBD1	CATLNDRVGESFAYGYTF	TGTGCCACCCTAAATGACAGGGTCGGGGAGTCTTTTGCTTATGGCTACACCTTC
NA	TRBV20-1	TRBJ2-1	10	NA	CSARGTEQFF	TGCAGTGCTAGAGGGACGGAGCAGTTCTTC
NA	TRBV9	TRBJ1-1	17	TRBD1	CASSVGGTGAMNTEAFF	TGTGCCAGCAGCGTAGGCGGGACAGGGGCTATGAACACTGAAGCTTTCTTT
NA	TRBV24-1	TRBJ2-1	16	TRBD2	CATSDTSGTIYNEQFF	TGTGCCACCAGTGATACTAGCGGAACTATATACAATGAGCAGTTCTTC
NA	TRBV7-3	TRBJ1-4	14	TRBD1	CARQGRGINEKLFF	TGTGCCAGACAGGGGAGGGGGATTAATGAAAAACTGTTTTTT
once	TRBV20-1	TRBJ2-1	14	NA	CSAREARGYNEQFF	TGCAGTGCTAGAGAAGCCCGGGGGTACAATGAGCAGTTCTTC
NA	TRBV7-9	TRBJ2-7	13	NA	CASSLSGSDEQYF	TGTGCCAGCAGCTTGTCGGGATCGGACGAGCAGTACTTC
NA	TRBV14	TRBJ1-2	14	NA	CASSQELDSNGYTF	TGTGCCAGCAGCCAAGAGTTGGACAGCAATGGCTACACCTTC
NA	TRBV19	TRBJ2-7	16	NA	CASSYNDESPNYEQYF	TGTGCCAGTAGTTACAATGACGAATCGCCGAACTACGAGCAGTACTTC
few	TRBV5-1	TRBJ2-7	13	NA	CASSPQQVDEQYF	TGCGCCAGCAGCCCGCAACAAGTCGACGAGCAGTACTTC
NA	TRBV28	TRBJ2-7	14	TRBD1	CASSPGTGRGEQYF	TGTGCCAGCAGTCCAGGGACAGGGCGAGGCGAGCAGTACTTC
NA	TRBV20-1	TRBJ1-5	15	TRBD1	CSAQHRDSLIQPQHF	TGCAGTGCTCAACACCGGGACAGTTTAATCCAGCCCCAGCATTTT
few	TRBV14	TRBJ2-3	13	NA	CASRAAGTDTQYF	TGTGCCAGCAGAGCAGCGGGCACAGATACGCAGTATTTT
NA	TRBV7-9	TRBJ2-1	15	NA	CAGSSTSSSYNEQFF	TGTGCCGGCAGCTCTACTAGCAGTTCCTACAATGAGCAGTTCTTC
NA	TRBV6-6	TRBJ2-1	15	NA	CASATWADSYNEQFF	TGTGCCAGCGCTACTTGGGCGGACTCCTACAATGAGCAGTTCTTC
NA	TRBV9	TRBJ1-2	13	TRBD1	CASSEGDSNGYTF	TGTGCCAGCAGCGAGGGGGACAGCAATGGCTACACCTTC
few	TRBV12-3/TRBV12-4	TRBJ1-2	16	NA	CASSGFGMTHLNGYTF	TGTGCCAGCAGCGGATTCGGAATGACACATCTCAATGGCTACACCTTC
few	TRBV20-1	TRBJ2-5	15	TRBD2	CSAAGTSADGETQYF	TGCAGTGCTGCCGGGACTAGCGCCGACGGGGAGACCCAGTACTTC
NA	TRBV27	TRBJ1-2	14	NA	CASSLSGGGSGYTF	TGTGCCAGCAGTTTAAGTGGCGGGGGCAGTGGCTACACCTTC
few	TRBV19	TRBJ2-5	13	TRBD1	CASRGTVQETQYF	TGTGCCAGTAGGGGGACAGTGCAAGAGACCCAGTACTTC
NA	TRBV7-3	TRBJ2-7	13	NA	CATATSASYEQYF	TGTGCCACCGCGACATCAGCCTCCTACGAGCAGTACTTC
few	TRBV30	TRBJ1-4	14	TRBD1	CAWSTTGANEKLFF	TGTGCCTGGAGTACCACAGGGGCTAATGAAAAACTGTTTTTT
few	TRBV19	TRBJ2-1	14	NA	CASSIALGGNEQFF	TGTGCCAGTAGTATAGCCCTTGGGGGCAATGAGCAGTTCTTC
NA	TRBV7-6	TRBJ2-5	16	TRBD2	CASSPGVAGVGETQYF	TGTGCCAGCAGCCCGGGGGTAGCGGGAGTCGGTGAGACCCAGTACTTC
once	TRBV10-2	TRBJ1-6	13	NA	CASRTTENSPLHF	TGCGCCAGCAGGACGACTGAGAATTCACCCCTCCACTTT
few	TRBV5-1	TRBJ2-7	15	NA	CASSSGTGGIYEQYF	TGCGCCAGCAGCTCGGGCACAGGAGGGATCTACGAGCAGTACTTC
NA	TRBV6-2/TRBV6-3	TRBJ1-2	14	NA	CATRGAGLNYGYTF	TGTGCCACTCGGGGGGCGGGGCTTAACTATGGCTACACCTTC
many	TRBV24-1	TRBJ2-7	13	NA	CATSGGTFDEQYF	TGTGCCACCAGTGGCGGGACTTTCGACGAGCAGTACTTC
NA	TRBV28	TRBJ1-2	11	NA	CASSLQRGYTF	TGTGCCAGCAGTTTACAGAGGGGCTACACCTTC
NA	TRBV20-1	TRBJ1-2	14	TRBD1	CSAREWGRGGGYTF	TGCAGTGCTAGAGAATGGGGCAGGGGGGGAGGCTACACCTTC
few	TRBV24-1	TRBJ1-2	12	NA	CATSDSAGGYTF	TGTGCCACCAGTGATTCTGCAGGAGGCTACACCTTC
NA	TRBV2	TRBJ2-7	15	TRBD2	CASSPGTSGASLGYF	TGTGCCAGCAGTCCTGGGACTAGCGGGGCCAGTTTGGGGTACTTC
NA	TRBV6-5	TRBJ1-2	15	NA	CASSYSGGPNYGYTF	TGTGCCAGCAGTTACTCGGGAGGCCCTAACTATGGCTACACCTTC
many	TRBV7-2	TRBJ2-7	14	NA	CASSLVGGAYEQYF	TGTGCCAGCAGCTTAGTAGGGGGGGCCTACGAGCAGTACTTC
few	TRBV7-8	TRBJ2-7	14	NA	CASSLTGAAYEQYF	TGTGCCAGCAGCCTGACCGGGGCCGCCTACGAGCAGTACTTC
once	TRBV24-1	TRBJ2-2	15	NA	CATSDPTRVAGELFF	TGTGCCACCAGTGATCCGACCAGGGTTGCCGGGGAGCTGTTTTTT
NA	TRBV30	TRBJ2-7	12	NA	CAWSMTLGEQYF	TGTGCCTGGAGTATGACTCTCGGTGAGCAGTACTTC
NA	TRBV29-1	TRBJ1-1	15	TRBD1	CSVGISGGGSAEAFF	TGCAGCGTCGGGATCTCAGGGGGAGGTTCGGCTGAAGCTTTCTTT
many	TRBV25-1	TRBJ2-5	14	TRBD2	CASSYGGGQETQYF	TGTGCCAGCAGTTACGGGGGGGGCCAAGAGACCCAGTACTTC